This is a list of T cell receptor beta chains from one sample in a study of blood T cell repertoires in COVID-19. The method was immunoSEQ multiplex PCR; TCRdb's version includes in-frame clones alone and lacks a portion of them. The sample has 97,000 or so clones; 70% to 85% are singletons. The sequencing sample was made of peripheral blood. The receptors were gathered from a man in his 70s with active or convalescent COVID-19. Each CDR3 is given with its conserved first and last residue. Each record gives: CDR3 protein, CDR3 DNA, clone size, D gene, J gene, V gene, CDR3 length. The D gene is left open where the match is weak. Rows give clone size only sometimes, using once, few, many, or a class for an expanded clone.

CDR3aa: CASSSRGGGGAAETQYF
CDR3nt: TGTGCCAGCAGCTCGCGGGGTGGCGGGGGGGCGGCGGAGACCCAGTACTTC
abundance: .
d_gene: TRBD2
j_gene: TRBJ2-5
v_gene: TRBV4-2
len: 17

CDR3aa: CASSWGATSGAREQFF
CDR3nt: TGTGCCAGCAGCTGGGGTGCCACTAGCGGGGCGCGTGAGCAGTTCTTC
abundance: .
d_gene: TRBD2
j_gene: TRBJ2-1
v_gene: TRBV5-4
len: 16

CDR3aa: CASSQDLGTRLRTGELFF
CDR3nt: TGTGCCAGCAGCCAAGATCTAGGGACAAGGCTTCGCACCGGGGAGCTGTTTTTT
abundance: .
d_gene: .
j_gene: TRBJ2-2
v_gene: TRBV3-1/TRBV3-2
len: 18

CDR3aa: CASSQSQGEAEAFF
CDR3nt: TGCGCCAGCAGCCAGTCACAGGGGGAGGCTGAAGCTTTCTTT
abundance: .
d_gene: TRBD1
j_gene: TRBJ1-1
v_gene: TRBV4-1
len: 14

CDR3aa: CASSHTPITMNTEAFF
CDR3nt: TGTGCCAGCAGCCACACACCAATAACAATGAACACTGAAGCTTTCTTT
abundance: .
d_gene: .
j_gene: TRBJ1-1
v_gene: TRBV7-3
len: 16

CDR3aa: CASSLRGIGEEQFF
CDR3nt: TGTGCCAGCAGTTTACGGGGGATTGGGGAAGAGCAGTTCTTC
abundance: .
d_gene: .
j_gene: TRBJ2-1
v_gene: TRBV27
len: 14

CDR3aa: CASSLASSGGLSYNEQFF
CDR3nt: TGTGCCAGCAGCTTAGCGTCTAGCGGGGGCCTCTCCTACAATGAGCAGTTCTTC
abundance: .
d_gene: TRBD2
j_gene: TRBJ2-1
v_gene: TRBV7-3
len: 18

CDR3aa: CASGLSGIEQETQYF
CDR3nt: TGTGCTAGTGGTTTGTCAGGAATTGAGCAAGAGACCCAGTACTTC
abundance: .
d_gene: .
j_gene: TRBJ2-5
v_gene: TRBV12-5
len: 15

CDR3aa: CASSAGVRTDTQYF
CDR3nt: TGTGCCAGCAGCGCCGGGGTTCGCACAGATACGCAGTATTTT
abundance: few
d_gene: .
j_gene: TRBJ2-3
v_gene: TRBV3-1/TRBV3-2
len: 14

CDR3aa: CSAVRGEQYF
CDR3nt: TGCAGTGCTGTTAGGGGTGAGCAGTACTTC
abundance: .
d_gene: .
j_gene: TRBJ2-7
v_gene: TRBV20-1
len: 10

CDR3aa: CASRGTGVNEQFF
CDR3nt: TGTGCCAGCAGAGGGACAGGGGTCAATGAGCAGTTCTTC
abundance: .
d_gene: TRBD1
j_gene: TRBJ2-1
v_gene: TRBV7-6
len: 13

CDR3aa: CAWSRSSGSGNTIYF
CDR3nt: TGTGCCTGGAGTCGGTCGTCAGGCTCTGGAAACACCATATATTTT
abundance: .
d_gene: .
j_gene: TRBJ1-3
v_gene: TRBV30
len: 15

CDR3aa: CASSLVGQGKETQYF
CDR3nt: TGTGCCAGCAGCTTAGTCGGACAGGGCAAGGAGACCCAGTACTTC
abundance: .
d_gene: TRBD1
j_gene: TRBJ2-5
v_gene: TRBV7-2
len: 15

CDR3aa: CAWSDRSRSPLHF
CDR3nt: TGTGCCTGGAGTGACAGGTCAAGGTCACCCCTCCACTTT
abundance: .
d_gene: .
j_gene: TRBJ1-6
v_gene: TRBV30
len: 13

CDR3aa: CASTSGGYGYTF
CDR3nt: TGTGCCAGCACCTCGGGTGGGTATGGCTACACCTTC
abundance: .
d_gene: .
j_gene: TRBJ1-2
v_gene: TRBV3-1/TRBV3-2
len: 12

CDR3aa: CASSRMILELYGYTF
CDR3nt: TGTGCCAGCAGCCGAATGATTCTGGAGCTCTATGGCTACACCTTC
abundance: .
d_gene: .
j_gene: TRBJ1-2
v_gene: TRBV4-2
len: 15

CDR3aa: CASSLEGTVNTGELFF
CDR3nt: TGCGCCAGCAGCTTGGAAGGGACAGTGAACACCGGGGAGCTGTTTTTT
abundance: .
d_gene: TRBD1
j_gene: TRBJ2-2
v_gene: TRBV5-1
len: 16

CDR3aa: CSVIGGNRPSYNEQFF
CDR3nt: TGCAGCGTTATTGGAGGTAACCGCCCTTCCTACAATGAGCAGTTCTTC
abundance: .
d_gene: .
j_gene: TRBJ2-1
v_gene: TRBV29-1
len: 16

CDR3aa: CATSIGHVGNTEAFF
CDR3nt: TGTGCCACCAGCATAGGACACGTTGGAAACACTGAAGCTTTCTTT
abundance: .
d_gene: .
j_gene: TRBJ1-1
v_gene: TRBV15
len: 15

CDR3aa: CASSYGQGSYEQYF
CDR3nt: TGTGCCAGCAGTTACGGTCAGGGATCCTACGAGCAGTACTTC
abundance: few
d_gene: .
j_gene: TRBJ2-7
v_gene: TRBV6-5
len: 14

CDR3aa: CASSSRTIEGYTF
CDR3nt: TGTGCCAGCAGCTCCCGGACAATTGAAGGCTACACCTTC
abundance: .
d_gene: .
j_gene: TRBJ1-2
v_gene: TRBV7-8
len: 13

CDR3aa: CASGNSGTGLGQYF
CDR3nt: TGTGCTAGTGGTAATTCCGGGACAGGGTTAGGGCAGTACTTC
abundance: .
d_gene: TRBD1
j_gene: TRBJ2-7
v_gene: TRBV12-5
len: 14

CDR3aa: CASSLDRGSIQYF
CDR3nt: TGTGCCAGCAGCTTAGATCGGGGAAGCATTCAGTACTTC
abundance: once
d_gene: .
j_gene: TRBJ2-4
v_gene: TRBV11-2
len: 13

CDR3aa: CASIGTGQGYTF
CDR3nt: TGTGCCAGCATCGGGACAGGGCAAGGCTACACCTTC
abundance: few
d_gene: TRBD1
j_gene: TRBJ1-2
v_gene: TRBV3-1/TRBV3-2
len: 12

CDR3aa: CASSLQGRLFF
CDR3nt: TGTGCCAGCAGCCTTCAGGGTAGACTGTTTTTT
abundance: .
d_gene: .
j_gene: TRBJ1-4
v_gene: TRBV12-3/TRBV12-4
len: 11

CDR3aa: CASSRTAVSTDTQYF
CDR3nt: TGTGCCAGCAGTCGGACAGCCGTTAGCACAGATACGCAGTATTTT
abundance: .
d_gene: .
j_gene: TRBJ2-3
v_gene: TRBV6-6
len: 15

CDR3aa: CASSVGDRGESGNTIYF
CDR3nt: TGTGCCAGCAGCGTAGGCGACAGGGGCGAATCTGGAAACACCATATATTTT
abundance: once
d_gene: TRBD1
j_gene: TRBJ1-3
v_gene: TRBV9
len: 17

CDR3aa: CASGLPVSGYEQYF
CDR3nt: TGTGCCAGCGGACTCCCGGTCAGCGGCTACGAGCAGTACTTC
abundance: .
d_gene: .
j_gene: TRBJ2-7
v_gene: TRBV6-5
len: 14

CDR3aa: CASSLQGAGSPLHF
CDR3nt: TGTGCCAGCAGCTTGCAGGGGGCCGGTTCACCCCTCCACTTT
abundance: .
d_gene: TRBD1
j_gene: TRBJ1-6
v_gene: TRBV13
len: 14

CDR3aa: CASSPRVGDSNTEAFF
CDR3nt: TGTGCCAGCTCACCTCGGGTAGGGGATTCGAACACTGAAGCTTTCTTT
abundance: .
d_gene: .
j_gene: TRBJ1-1
v_gene: TRBV18
len: 16

CDR3aa: CASSFGQGARQPQHF
CDR3nt: TGTGCCAGCAGCTTTGGACAGGGGGCGAGGCAGCCCCAGCATTTT
abundance: .
d_gene: TRBD1
j_gene: TRBJ1-5
v_gene: TRBV5-6
len: 15

CDR3aa: CASSPTGDEKLFF
CDR3nt: TGTGCCAGCAGTCCCACAGGGGATGAAAAACTGTTTTTT
abundance: .
d_gene: TRBD1
j_gene: TRBJ1-4
v_gene: TRBV12-3/TRBV12-4
len: 13

CDR3aa: CASSFGDRGAYEQYF
CDR3nt: TGTGCCAGCAGTTTCGGGGACAGGGGGGCCTACGAGCAGTACTTC
abundance: few
d_gene: TRBD1
j_gene: TRBJ2-7
v_gene: TRBV2
len: 15

CDR3aa: CASSAVGTGERDGYTF
CDR3nt: TGTGCCAGCAGTGCGGTAGGGACAGGGGAAAGGGATGGCTACACCTTC
abundance: .
d_gene: TRBD1
j_gene: TRBJ1-2
v_gene: TRBV6-1
len: 16

CDR3aa: CASSLAGGEGQETQYF
CDR3nt: TGCGCCAGCAGCCTAGCGGGGGGTGAAGGGCAAGAGACCCAGTACTTC
abundance: few
d_gene: TRBD2
j_gene: TRBJ2-5
v_gene: TRBV10-2
len: 16

CDR3aa: CASSQRTGGSYNSPLHF
CDR3nt: TGTGCCAGCAGCCAAAGGACAGGGGGCTCCTATAATTCACCCCTCCACTTT
abundance: .
d_gene: TRBD1
j_gene: TRBJ1-6
v_gene: TRBV3-1/TRBV3-2
len: 17

CDR3aa: CSVDRTGRAFF
CDR3nt: TGCAGCGTAGATCGGACAGGGAGAGCTTTCTTT
abundance: .
d_gene: TRBD1
j_gene: TRBJ1-1
v_gene: TRBV29-1
len: 11

CDR3aa: CASRRQEPSNQPQHF
CDR3nt: TGTGCCAGCCGCAGACAGGAACCTAGCAATCAGCCCCAGCATTTT
abundance: .
d_gene: .
j_gene: TRBJ1-5
v_gene: TRBV2
len: 15

CDR3aa: CASSPTPNQPQHF
CDR3nt: TGCGCCAGCAGCCCGACACCAAATCAGCCCCAGCATTTT
abundance: .
d_gene: .
j_gene: TRBJ1-5
v_gene: TRBV5-1
len: 13

CDR3aa: CASRVGANTEAFF
CDR3nt: TGTGCCAGTAGAGTAGGGGCGAACACTGAAGCTTTCTTT
abundance: once
d_gene: .
j_gene: TRBJ1-1
v_gene: TRBV19
len: 13

CDR3aa: CASSLLGGHHGKYF
CDR3nt: TGTGCCAGCAGCTTATTGGGGGGGCACCACGGAAAATACTTC
abundance: .
d_gene: .
j_gene: TRBJ2-7
v_gene: TRBV7-3
len: 14

CDR3aa: CAWSVALTGITYNEQFF
CDR3nt: TGTGCCTGGAGTGTAGCCCTAACAGGGATCACCTACAATGAGCAGTTCTTC
abundance: .
d_gene: .
j_gene: TRBJ2-1
v_gene: TRBV30
len: 17

CDR3aa: CASSPQGPSYEQYF
CDR3nt: TGTGCCAGCAGCCCTCAGGGGCCCTCCTACGAGCAGTACTTC
abundance: once
d_gene: .
j_gene: TRBJ2-7
v_gene: TRBV21-1
len: 14

CDR3aa: CASSLGTFSYTF
CDR3nt: TGTGCCAGCAGTTTGGGGACTTTTAGCTACACCTTC
abundance: .
d_gene: .
j_gene: TRBJ1-2
v_gene: TRBV12-3/TRBV12-4
len: 12

CDR3aa: CASSAPGQGSPLHF
CDR3nt: TGTGCCAGCAGTGCCCCGGGACAGGGGTCACCCCTCCACTTT
abundance: .
d_gene: TRBD1
j_gene: TRBJ1-6
v_gene: TRBV2
len: 14